The present T cell receptor beta chain was sequenced within a study of low-dose radiotherapy and immunotherapy resistance in tumors. Study as a whole: Each patient was administered nivolumab intravenously at 240 mg, which was a flat dose, every two weeks, along with intravenous ipilimumab at 1 mg/kg every six weeks.

Losses at the gene ends were 7 bases for V and 6 bases for J; bases not matched to a gene: 9. The CDR3 sequence is 14 residues long. The germline CDR1 and CDR2 sequences are MDHEN and SYDVKM. Stated time point: before trial treatment. This clonotype has a count of ten or more. Priming of first-strand cDNA relied on TRAV- and TRBV-specific primers (covering alpha and beta chains). Using a constant-region primer together with a V-primer adapter, TCRs were subjected to around 22 PCR cycles of amplification. Isolated mRNA underwent amplification by in vitro transcription. TCRdb redid the calling of the reads with MiXCR, one entry per CDR3 protein. In the table there are about 89,000 distinct CDR3 sequences, 8% to 10% of which are singletons.

The starting material was PBMCs, obtained before treatment. This clonotype was sampled from a male donor with prostate cancer. The chain is built from TRBV28 and TRBJ1-2, with 9 bases aligning to TRBD1. The CDR3 DNA reads as TGTGCCAGCACCGAACCCTGGACAGGGGATGGCTACACCTTC. As protein: CASTEPWTGDGYTF.